This T cell receptor beta chain was identified in a study of shared clonotypes between healthy human individuals. Assay used: immunoSEQ multiplex PCR; TCRdb lists only in-frame clones, some missing. The data show fewer than 2.5 million clones, 90% to 95% seen once. CDR1 and CDR2 (germline): MDHEN, SYDVKM. The CDR3 has 15 residues. Unmatched junction bases numbered 6, after V lost 6 bases and J lost 2 bases. Into CD45RA+ naive and CD45RA-negative memory subsets, the CD4+ cells were split. V usage is TRBV28 and J usage is TRBJ2-1, with TRBD2 identical over 8 bases. The TCR originated in a man aged 18-30 years in good health. Some clones in this sample may be carry-over from other donors' samples. The sequenced material came from naive CD4+ T cells from PBMCs. Regarding subset: CD45RA+ positively selected. The DNA of the CDR3 is TGTGCCAGCAGCTCAAGCGGGGGAACCTACAATGAGCAGTTCTTC. It encodes CASSSSGGTYNEQFF.